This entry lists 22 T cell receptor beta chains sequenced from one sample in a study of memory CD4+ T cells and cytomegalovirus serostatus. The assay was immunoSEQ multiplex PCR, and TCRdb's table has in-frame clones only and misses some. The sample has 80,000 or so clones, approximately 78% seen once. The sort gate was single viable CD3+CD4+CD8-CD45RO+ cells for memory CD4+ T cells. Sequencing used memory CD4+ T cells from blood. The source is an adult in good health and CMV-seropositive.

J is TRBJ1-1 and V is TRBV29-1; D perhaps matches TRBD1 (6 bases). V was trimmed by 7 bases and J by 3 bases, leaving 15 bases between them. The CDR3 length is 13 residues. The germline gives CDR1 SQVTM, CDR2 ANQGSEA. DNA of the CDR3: TGCAGCGCCGCGGTGGGGGCGGACACTGAAGCTTTCTTT. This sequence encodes CSAAVGADTEAFF. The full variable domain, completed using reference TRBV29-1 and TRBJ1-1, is SAVISQKPSRDICQRGTSLTIQCQVDSQVTMMFWYRQQPGQSLTLIATANQGSEATYESGFVIDKFPISRPNLTFSTLTVSNMSPEDSSIYLCSAAVGADTEAFFGQGTRLTVV.

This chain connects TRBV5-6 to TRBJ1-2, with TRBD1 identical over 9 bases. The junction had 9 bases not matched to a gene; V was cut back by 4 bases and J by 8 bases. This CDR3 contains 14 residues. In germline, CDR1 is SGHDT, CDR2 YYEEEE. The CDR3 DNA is TGTGCCAGCAGCACGAGGACAGGGGAAGGAGGCTACACCTTC. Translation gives CASSTRTGEGGYTF.

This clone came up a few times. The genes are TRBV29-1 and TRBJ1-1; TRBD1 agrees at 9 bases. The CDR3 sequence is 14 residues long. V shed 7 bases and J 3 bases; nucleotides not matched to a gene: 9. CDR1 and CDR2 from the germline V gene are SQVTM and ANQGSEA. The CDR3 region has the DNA TGCAGCGCTACGACAGGGGGTTCGGACACTGAAGCTTTCTTT. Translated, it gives CSATTGGSDTEAFF.

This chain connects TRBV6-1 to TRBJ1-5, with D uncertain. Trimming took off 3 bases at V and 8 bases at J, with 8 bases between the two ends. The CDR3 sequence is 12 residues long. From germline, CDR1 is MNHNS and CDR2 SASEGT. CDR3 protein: CASSDPKEPQHF. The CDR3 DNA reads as TGTGCCAGCAGTGACCCTAAGGAGCCCCAGCATTTT.

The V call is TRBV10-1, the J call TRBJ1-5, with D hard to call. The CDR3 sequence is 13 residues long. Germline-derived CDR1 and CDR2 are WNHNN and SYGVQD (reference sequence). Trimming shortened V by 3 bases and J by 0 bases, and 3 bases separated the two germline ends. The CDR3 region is CASSDGSNQPQHF. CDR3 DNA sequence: TGCGCCAGCAGTGATGGTAGCAATCAGCCCCAGCATTTT.

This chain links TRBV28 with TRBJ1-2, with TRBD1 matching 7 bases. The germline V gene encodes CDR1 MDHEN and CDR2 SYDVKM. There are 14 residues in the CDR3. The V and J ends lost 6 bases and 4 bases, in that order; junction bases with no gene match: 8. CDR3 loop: CASSHDRVTYGYTF. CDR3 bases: TGTGCCAGCAGCCACGACAGGGTTACCTATGGCTACACCTTC.

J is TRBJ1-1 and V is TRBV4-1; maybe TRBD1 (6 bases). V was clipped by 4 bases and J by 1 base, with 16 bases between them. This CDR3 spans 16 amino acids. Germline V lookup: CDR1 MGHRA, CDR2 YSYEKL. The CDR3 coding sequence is TGCGCCAGCAGCCGCGGACAGCCGATGGGGAACACTGAAGCTTTCTTT. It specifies CASSRGQPMGNTEAFF.

The CDR3 sequence is CASSYSREYTEAFF. CDR3 coding DNA: TGTGCCAGCAGTTACAGCCGAGAGTACACTGAAGCTTTCTTT. The chain uses TRBV6-5 and TRBJ1-1; D not certain. Germline CDR1 is MNHEY and CDR2 is SVGAGI. The V and J ends lost 2 bases and 3 bases respectively, with 10 bases between them. This CDR3 region has 14 residues.

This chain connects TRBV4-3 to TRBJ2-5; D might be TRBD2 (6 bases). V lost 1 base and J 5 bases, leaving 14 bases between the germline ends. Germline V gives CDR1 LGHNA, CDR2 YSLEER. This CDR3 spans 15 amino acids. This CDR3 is CASSQGTLATETQYF. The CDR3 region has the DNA TGCGCCAGCAGCCAAGGGACCCTAGCGACGGAGACCCAGTACTTC.

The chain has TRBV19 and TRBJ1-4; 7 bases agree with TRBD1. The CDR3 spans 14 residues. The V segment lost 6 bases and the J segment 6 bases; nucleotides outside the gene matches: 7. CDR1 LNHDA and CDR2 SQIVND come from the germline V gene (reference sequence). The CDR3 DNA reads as TGTGCCAGTAGGAAACAGGGGCTCGATGAAAAACTGTTTTTT. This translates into CASRKQGLDEKLFF.

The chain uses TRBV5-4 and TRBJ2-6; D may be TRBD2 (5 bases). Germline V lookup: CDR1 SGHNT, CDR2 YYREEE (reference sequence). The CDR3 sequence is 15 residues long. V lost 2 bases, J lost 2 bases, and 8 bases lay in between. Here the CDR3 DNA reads TGTGCCAGCAGCTTACTCGGGACTGGGGCCAACGTCCTGACTTTC. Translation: CASSLLGTGANVLTF.

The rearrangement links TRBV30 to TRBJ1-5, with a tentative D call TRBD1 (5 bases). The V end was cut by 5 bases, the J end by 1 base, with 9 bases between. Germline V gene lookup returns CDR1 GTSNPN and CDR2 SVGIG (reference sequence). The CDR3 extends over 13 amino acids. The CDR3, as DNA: TGTGCCTGGGGGGGGAAGAGCAATCAGCCCCAGCATTTT. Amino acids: CAWGGKSNQPQHF.

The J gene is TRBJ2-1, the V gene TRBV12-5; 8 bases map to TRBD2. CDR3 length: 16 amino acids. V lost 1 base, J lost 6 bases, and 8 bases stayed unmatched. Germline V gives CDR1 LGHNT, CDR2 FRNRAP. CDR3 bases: TGTGCTAGTGGTTTGGGAGGTAGCGGGGTGCGCAATGAGCAGTTCTTC. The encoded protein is CASGLGGSGVRNEQFF.

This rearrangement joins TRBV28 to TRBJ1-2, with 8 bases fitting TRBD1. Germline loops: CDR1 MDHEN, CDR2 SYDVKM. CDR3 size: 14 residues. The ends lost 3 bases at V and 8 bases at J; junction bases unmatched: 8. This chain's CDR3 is CASSFQGAGLGYTF. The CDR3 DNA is TGTGCCAGCAGTTTTCAGGGGGCGGGTTTGGGCTACACCTTC.

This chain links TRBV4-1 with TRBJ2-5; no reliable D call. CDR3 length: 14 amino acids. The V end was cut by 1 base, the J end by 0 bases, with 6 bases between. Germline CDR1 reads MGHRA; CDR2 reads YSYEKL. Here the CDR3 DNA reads TGCGCCAGCAGCCAAGTAGGTTACCAAGAGACCCAGTACTTC. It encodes CASSQVGYQETQYF.

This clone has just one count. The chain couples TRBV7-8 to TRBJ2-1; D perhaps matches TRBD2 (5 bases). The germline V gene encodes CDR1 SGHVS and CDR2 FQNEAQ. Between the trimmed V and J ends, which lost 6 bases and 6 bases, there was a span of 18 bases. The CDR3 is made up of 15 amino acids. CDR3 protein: CASRYDRTSGNEQFF. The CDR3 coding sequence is TGTGCCAGCAGATATGACCGGACTTCGGGCAATGAGCAGTTCTTC.

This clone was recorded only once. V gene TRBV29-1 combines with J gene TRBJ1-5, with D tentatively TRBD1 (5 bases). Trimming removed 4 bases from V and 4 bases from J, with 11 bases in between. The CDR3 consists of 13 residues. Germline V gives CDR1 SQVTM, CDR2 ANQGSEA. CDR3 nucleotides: TGCAGCGTTGCAGACAGAATAAATCAGCCCCAGCATTTT. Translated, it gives CSVADRINQPQHF.

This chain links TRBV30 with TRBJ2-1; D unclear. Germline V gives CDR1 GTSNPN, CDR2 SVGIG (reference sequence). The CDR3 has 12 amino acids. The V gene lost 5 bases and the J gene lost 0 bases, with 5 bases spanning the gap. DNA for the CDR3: TGTGCCTGGGCTCTCTCCTACAATGAGCAGTTCTTC. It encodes CAWALSYNEQFF.

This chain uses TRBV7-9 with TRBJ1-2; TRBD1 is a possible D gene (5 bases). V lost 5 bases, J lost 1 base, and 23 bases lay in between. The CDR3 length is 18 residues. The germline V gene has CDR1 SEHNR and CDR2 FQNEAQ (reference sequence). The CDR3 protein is CASSRYRRSGRINYGYTF. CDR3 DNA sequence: TGTGCCAGCAGCCGCTACCGGCGATCGGGGCGAATTAACTATGGCTACACCTTC.

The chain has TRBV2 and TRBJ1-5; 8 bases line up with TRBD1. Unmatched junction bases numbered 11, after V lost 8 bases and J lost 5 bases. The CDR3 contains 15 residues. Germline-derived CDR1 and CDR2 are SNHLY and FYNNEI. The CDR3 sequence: CASQPDRGGDQPQHF. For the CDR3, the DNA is TGTGCCAGCCAACCCGACAGGGGAGGTGATCAGCCCCAGCATTTT.

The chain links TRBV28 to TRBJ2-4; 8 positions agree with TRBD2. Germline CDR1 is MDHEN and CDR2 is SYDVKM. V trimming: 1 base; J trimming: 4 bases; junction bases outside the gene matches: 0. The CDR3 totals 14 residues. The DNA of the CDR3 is TGTGCCAGCAGTTTATTAGCGGGGAAAAACATTCAGTACTTC. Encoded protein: CASSLLAGKNIQYF.

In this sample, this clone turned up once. In DNA, the CDR3 is TGTGCCAGCAGCCAAGCTGGGGCCAACGTCCTGACTTTC. Translating gives CASSQAGANVLTF. The chain combines TRBV14 with TRBJ2-6; D uncertain. V lost 1 base and J lost 2, with 0 bases in between. Germline V lookup: CDR1 SGHDN, CDR2 FVKESK. The CDR3 is 13 amino acids.